The rows below give T cell receptor beta chains drawn from one sample of a study of T-cell reconstitution after alpha-beta-depleted transplantation in children. TCRdb recomputed calls from the PCR reads with MiXCR, one row per CDR3 protein. The sample contains approximately 350,000 distinct CDR3 sequences, around 15% of which appear only once. Specimen: PBMCs, mostly from graft donor cells, collected 360 days after TCRalphabeta/CD19-depleted stem cell transplant. The receptors were sampled from a male patient between 2 and 10 years old who had a stem cell transplant for acute lymphoblastic leukemia, so the T cells may come from the graft donor. Both conserved end residues are part of each CDR3. D genes are given only for firm matches. Clone size, where shown, is once, few, many, or a class for clones that have expanded.

few	TRBV24-1	TRBD1	TRBJ2-3	CATSGTGGEDTQYF	TGTGCCACCTCCGGGACAGGGGGTGAAGATACGCAGTATTTT
few	TRBV6-6	-	TRBJ1-1	CASSYSKGVFF	TGTGCCAGCAGTTACTCGAAAGGTGTTTTCTTT
-	TRBV6-6	TRBD1	TRBJ1-2	CASKGQGFYGYTF	TGTGCCAGCAAGGGACAGGGGTTCTATGGCTACACCTTC
-	TRBV7-9	-	TRBJ1-1	CASSKQGRGTEAFF	TGTGCCAGCAGCAAACAGGGACGGGGGACTGAAGCTTTCTTT
-	TRBV6-1	-	TRBJ1-1	CASKGSWVNTEAFF	TGTGCCAGCAAGGGGAGTTGGGTGAACACTGAAGCTTTCTTT
few	TRBV7-3	-	TRBJ2-3	CASSSSGRTDTQYF	TGTGCCAGCAGCTCGAGCGGGCGCACAGATACGCAGTATTTT
-	TRBV4-2	-	TRBJ2-1	CASSQDWIDEQFF	TGTGCCAGCAGCCAAGATTGGATCGATGAGCAGTTCTTC
-	TRBV28	TRBD2	TRBJ2-7	CASSSEDGTSGRVSYEQYF	TGTGCCAGCAGTTCAGAAGATGGGACTAGCGGGAGGGTCTCCTACGAGCAGTACTTC
-	TRBV10-2	-	TRBJ2-2	CASSESALNTGELFF	TGCGCCAGCAGTGAGAGCGCACTAAACACCGGGGAGCTGTTTTTT
-	TRBV7-9	-	TRBJ2-1	CASSLMGPSQFF	TGTGCCAGCAGCTTAATGGGACCCTCGCAGTTCTTC
-	TRBV7-8	-	TRBJ2-7	CASSYEQGGEQYF	TGTGCCAGCAGCTACGAACAAGGCGGCGAGCAGTACTTC
few	TRBV28	TRBD2	TRBJ2-7	CASSSGGLGRAFEQYF	TGTGCCAGCAGTTCGGGCGGTTTGGGGAGGGCCTTCGAGCAGTACTTC
few	TRBV7-9	TRBD2	TRBJ2-2	CASSLVRREGRTGELFF	TGTGCCAGCAGCTTAGTACGGCGGGAGGGCCGAACCGGGGAGCTGTTTTTT
few	TRBV28	-	TRBJ2-2	CASEHPQGMTGELFF	TGTGCCAGTGAGCACCCCCAGGGTATGACCGGGGAGCTGTTTTTT
few	TRBV5-1	-	TRBJ2-3	CASSTPAVADTQYF	TGCGCCAGCAGCACCCCTGCGGTTGCAGATACGCAGTATTTT
-	TRBV12-3/TRBV12-4	TRBD2	TRBJ2-1	CASSPLTSLQFF	TGTGCCAGCAGTCCCCTGACTAGCCTGCAGTTCTTC
many	TRBV5-1	-	TRBJ2-2	CATNKGQASTGELFF	TGCGCTACCAATAAGGGCCAAGCCTCCACCGGGGAGCTGTTTTTT
few	TRBV11-2	TRBD2	TRBJ2-5	CASSLGGMGGLETQYF	TGTGCCAGCAGCTTAGGGGGGATGGGGGGGTTGGAGACCCAGTACTTC
few	TRBV27	TRBD1	TRBJ2-2	CASSLYPYPGQENTGELFF	TGTGCCAGCAGTTTATACCCCTATCCAGGACAGGAGAACACCGGGGAGCTGTTTTTT
-	TRBV9	TRBD1	TRBJ1-5	CASSAGQSGGLPQHF	TGTGCCAGCAGCGCGGGACAGTCAGGGGGGCTGCCCCAGCATTTT
few	TRBV7-9	-	TRBJ1-3	CASSLGAIRESGNTIYF	TGTGCCAGCAGCTTAGGGGCAATTCGAGAGTCTGGAAACACCATATATTTT
many	TRBV5-1	TRBD1	TRBJ2-1	CASSLEFGTANSYNEQFF	TGCGCCAGCAGCTTGGAATTTGGGACAGCCAATTCTTACAATGAGCAGTTCTTC
-	TRBV12-3/TRBV12-4	TRBD2	TRBJ2-1	CASRTRLAGGPGNEQFF	TGTGCCAGCAGGACCCGACTAGCGGGAGGGCCTGGCAATGAGCAGTTCTTC
few	TRBV14	TRBD2	TRBJ2-3	CASSHTSGIGADTQYF	TGTGCCAGCAGCCATACTAGCGGGATAGGAGCAGATACGCAGTATTTT
-	TRBV28	-	TRBJ2-3	CASSLLIGLVTDTQYF	TGTGCCAGCAGTTTACTAATAGGGTTAGTAACAGATACGCAGTATTTT
few	TRBV28	-	TRBJ2-7	CASSLSWSMGSYEQYF	TGTGCCAGCAGTTTATCGTGGTCGATGGGATCCTACGAGCAGTACTTC
few	TRBV5-1	-	TRBJ2-6	CASSPTTPGAGANVLTF	TGCGCCAGCAGCCCAACGACGCCAGGGGCTGGGGCCAACGTCCTGACTTTC
-	TRBV6-2/TRBV6-3	TRBD2	TRBJ2-4	CASSYSGLAVAKNIQYF	TGTGCCAGCAGTTACTCCGGACTAGCGGTAGCCAAAAACATTCAGTACTTC
few	TRBV28	-	TRBJ1-2	CASSLVPVQYYTF	TGTGCCAGCAGTTTAGTCCCAGTTCAATACTACACCTTC